This T cell receptor (beta chain) was identified in a study of blood T cell repertoires in COVID-19 (dated by TCRdb to about 2020). With regard to the full study: Samples covering the acute and convalescent phases of COVID-19 were provided by collaborators in the United States, Italy and Spain. The prospective study material was composed of cDNA or gDNA derived from T cells, B-cell-depleted T cells, or PBMCs. The dataset comprised deeply sampled blood TCRbeta repertoires from subjects exposed to, actively infected with, or recovered from COVID-19. The repertoires were released in a freely available public database intended as a resource for research on the immune response to SARS-CoV-2. The samples were drawn from the first 160 participants of the ongoing ImmuneRACE study and from 950 to 1,500 subjects provided by 6 global collaborators. A de-identified subject ID, COVID-19 status, age in years and sex were almost always included in the sample metadata. HLA class I and class II types, where available, came from metadata supplied by the sample provider rather than from assay-based typing. General findings and caveats noted by the study authors: The quantity of clinical and demographic metadata differed by source and by participant and was supplied without curation.

As concerns this clone: It has no known antigen specificity. Base qualities are not at hand, and no much larger clone is one base apart.

Collaborating institutions collected whole blood in K2EDTA tubes following their own protocols. Collaborator samples were shipped for TCRbeta analysis as frozen whole blood, isolated PBMCs, or DNA extracted from either sample type. CDR1 SNHLY and CDR2 FYNNEI are derived from the germline V gene. From its cysteine to its phenylalanine, the CDR3 spans 13 amino acids. CDR3 DNA is the only sequence kept; it has 39 bases, read in frame from the first base. V loses 1 base of germline sequence and J loses 9 bases, and the interval between the two ends is 13 bases. The immunoSEQ Assay, a bias-controlled multiplex PCR, was used to amplify TCRbeta CDR3 regions from genomic DNA. In the paper's pipeline: Nucleated cell counts per sample were estimated from amplification of reference gene primers within the assay. To quantify the absolute abundance of each unique TCRbeta CDR3 rearrangement, sequence reads were collapsed and filtered. Productive Simpson clonality was computed per sample as the square root of Simpson's diversity index over productive rearrangements. The table comes from immuneACCESS by way of TCRdb, which keeps in-frame sequences with V and J called. Part of the clones is missing from these tables; in studies checked, under half for an unresolved V gene and the rest for unknown reasons. The DNA gave D and trimming, while V, J and clone size come from that table. Within this sample are about 64,000 clones, with 65% to 90% of them counted one time only. The top ten clonotypes cover about 1.2% of the sample.

The source is a middle-aged man with acute or convalescent COVID-19. Material for sequencing was peripheral blood. The sequence joins TRBV2 to TRBJ2-7; the D gene is perhaps TRBD2, on 5 matching bases. The DNA is as follows: TGTGCCAGCAGTGAAGGGAGGATCCCTCGGCAGTACTTC. Translated, it gives CASSEGRIPRQYF.